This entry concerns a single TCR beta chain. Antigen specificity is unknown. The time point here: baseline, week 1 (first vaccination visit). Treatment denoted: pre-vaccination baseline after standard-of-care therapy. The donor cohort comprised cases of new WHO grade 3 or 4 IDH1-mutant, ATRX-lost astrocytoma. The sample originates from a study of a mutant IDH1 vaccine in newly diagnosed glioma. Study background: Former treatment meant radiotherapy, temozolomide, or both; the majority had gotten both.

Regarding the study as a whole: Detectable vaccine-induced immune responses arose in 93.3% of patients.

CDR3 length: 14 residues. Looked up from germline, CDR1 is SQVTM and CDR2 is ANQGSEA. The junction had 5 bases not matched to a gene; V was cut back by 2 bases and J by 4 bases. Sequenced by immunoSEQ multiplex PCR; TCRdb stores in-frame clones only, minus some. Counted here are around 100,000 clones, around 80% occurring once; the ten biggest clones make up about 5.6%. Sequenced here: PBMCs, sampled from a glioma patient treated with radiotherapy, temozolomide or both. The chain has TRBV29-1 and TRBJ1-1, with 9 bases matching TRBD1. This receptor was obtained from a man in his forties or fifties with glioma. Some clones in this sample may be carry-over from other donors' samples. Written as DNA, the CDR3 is TGCAGCGTTGAATACAGGGGGCAGGTCACTGAAGCTTTCTTT. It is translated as CSVEYRGQVTEAFF.